This T cell receptor (beta chain) was sequenced in a study of Ad26.COV2.S vaccination and SARS-CoV-2 variants. Treatment defined: 19 received Ad26.COV2.S at low or high dose, single or two shots; 5 received placebo; per-sample allocation not given. Repertoires come from day 63 after the first vaccine or placebo injection. Method: immunoSEQ multiplex PCR; TCRdb's copy keeps in-frame clones and lacks some. The sample contains approximately 340,000 clones, approximately 84% of which appear only once. The CDR3 is 14 residues long. CDR1 is MNHEY and CDR2 is SMNVEV in the germline V gene (reference sequence). V was pared by 10 bases and J by 4 bases, with 11 bases of the junction left unmatched.

The chain links TRBV27 to TRBJ2-3; TRBD1 matches at 7 bases. This receptor was taken from a person between 18 and 65 years old who received the Ad26.COV2.S COVID-19 vaccine or a placebo. The sequenced sample was peripheral blood, obtained in a trial of Ad26.COV2.S vaccine versus placebo. CDR3 in DNA: TGTGCCACCCGTGGCACAGGGGTGGCAGATACGCAGTATTTT. It translates to CATRGTGVADTQYF.